The following is a TCR beta chain sequence with its context. Its antigen is currently unknown. The assay was immunoSEQ multiplex PCR, and TCRdb's table has in-frame clones only and misses some. The profile shows 20,000 or so clones, about four fifths of them singletons. From germline, CDR1 is SGHAT and CDR2 FQNNGV. V lost 5 bases and J lost 4, with 9 bases in between. CDR3 length: 12 residues. The sample's time point: 4-8 weeks after completion of therapy. These patients had received solid-organ transplants and had drug-resistant or recurrent cytomegalovirus. The sample belongs to a study of T cell therapy after organ transplantation. Overall study findings and caveats: Lower pretherapy CD8 clonality went with larger post-therapy fold change.

The sequencing used CD8+ T cells from blood, collected after autologous CMV-specific T cell therapy. The receptor's source is a human patient who had received a solid organ transplant and had CMV disease. The graft donor may be the source of some T cells. The gene calls are TRBV11-2 and TRBJ2-7; possible D gene TRBD1, 6 bases. The CDR3 DNA is TGTGCCAGCAGCCCCACAGGGTACGAGCAGTACTTC. This translates into CASSPTGYEQYF.